This paragraph reports one TCR beta chain. What it recognizes is unknown. Distinct nucleotide sequences in the sample also encode this CDR3. This entry comes from a study of OX40 agonist ivuxolimab in advanced cancers. Study summary: The patients got ivuxolimab, which is an agonistic anti-OX40 (CD134) antibody.

V lost 3 bases, J lost 0 bases, and 9 bases lay in between. There are 15 residues in the CDR3. CDR1 is KGHSH and CDR2 is LQKENI in the germline V gene. General observations from the study: The study observed clonal expansion of CD4+ and CD8+ blood T cells by week 6 at 0.1 to 3.0 mg/kg.

Clones were sequenced by immunoSEQ multiplex PCR, and TCRdb holds only the in-frame ones, with some missing. Of roughly 100,000 clones in the sample, 70% to 90% were seen once. This sequence originates from an adult with an advanced solid tumor such as melanoma, head and neck, liver or kidney cancer. The sample consisted of CD4+ or CD8+ T cells sorted from blood, taken in a trial of the OX40 agonist ivuxolimab. J is TRBJ2-1 and V is TRBV18; D is unclear. This CDR3 reads CASSPATGSYNEQFF. The CDR3 DNA is TGTGCCAGCTCACCCGCGACCGGCTCCTACAATGAGCAGTTCTTC. The full variable domain, its missing parts supplied by reference TRBV18 and TRBJ2-1, is NAGVMQNPRHLVRRRGQEARLRCSPMKGHSHVYWYRQLPEEGLKFMVYLQKENIIDESGMPKERFSAEFPKEGPSILRIQQVVRGDSAAYFCASSPATGSYNEQFFGPGTRLTVL.